Listed below are T cell receptor beta chains from one sample, sequenced in a study of blood T cell repertoires in COVID-19. Method: immunoSEQ multiplex PCR; TCRdb's copy keeps in-frame clones and lacks some. The sample yields 300,000 or so clones, 85% to 90% seen once. The sequenced material came from PBMCs or T cells enriched from blood (not recorded which). The receptor source for this set is a woman between 18 and 29 years old who had recovered from COVID-19. Both conserved end residues are part of each CDR3. D genes are given only for firm matches. Part of the rows lack a size; the others show once, few, many or a class for expanded clones.

v_gene	abundance	len	j_gene	d_gene	CDR3aa	CDR3nt
TRBV11-2	NA	14	TRBJ1-1	TRBD1	CASSPEDRVTEAFF	TGTGCCAGCAGCCCCGAGGACAGGGTAACTGAAGCTTTCTTT
TRBV6-5	NA	16	TRBJ1-1	NA	CASSFFGAGGNTEAFF	TGTGCCAGCAGTTTTTTTGGGGCGGGGGGTAACACTGAAGCTTTCTTT
TRBV18	NA	14	TRBJ2-2	NA	CASSPSQNTGELFF	TGTGCCAGCTCACCAAGCCAGAACACCGGGGAGCTGTTTTTT
TRBV5-1	NA	14	TRBJ1-1	NA	CASSARGLNTEAFF	TGCGCCAGCAGCGCGCGGGGTTTGAACACTGAAGCTTTCTTT
TRBV27	NA	8	TRBJ1-2	NA	CASGPITF	TGTGCCAGCGGGCCAATAACCTTC
TRBV30	NA	15	TRBJ1-5	TRBD1	CAWSAGQGEYQPQHF	TGTGCCTGGAGTGCCGGACAGGGGGAATATCAGCCCCAGCATTTT
TRBV5-3	NA	14	TRBJ1-4	TRBD1	CARSPTGVYEKLFF	TGTGCCAGAAGCCCGACAGGGGTGTATGAAAAACTGTTTTTT
TRBV5-1	few	15	TRBJ2-7	NA	CASSLATGELYEQYF	TGCGCCAGCAGCTTGGCAACAGGAGAACTTTACGAGCAGTACTTC
TRBV19	NA	14	TRBJ1-4	NA	CASSLDSYAEKLFF	TGTGCCAGTAGTCTCGACTCATATGCTGAAAAACTGTTTTTT
TRBV6-5	NA	13	TRBJ1-2	TRBD1	CASSTTGGDGYTF	TGTGCCAGCAGCACGACAGGGGGGGATGGCTACACCTTC
TRBV9	NA	17	TRBJ1-4	NA	CASSVASGIRENEKLFF	TGTGCCAGCAGCGTAGCATCGGGGATCCGAGAGAATGAAAAACTGTTTTTT
TRBV15	few	15	TRBJ2-7	TRBD1	CATSRGQGEMDEQYF	TGTGCCACCAGCAGGGGACAGGGGGAAATGGACGAGCAGTACTTC
TRBV24-1	NA	14	TRBJ1-2	TRBD1	CATSDPQGNYGYTF	TGTGCCACCAGTGATCCACAGGGGAACTATGGCTACACCTTC
TRBV5-1	NA	15	TRBJ2-1	NA	CASSLDGGMNNEQFF	TGCGCCAGCAGCTTGGATGGAGGGATGAACAATGAGCAGTTCTTC
TRBV24-1	NA	14	TRBJ2-1	TRBD2	CATSDLSSGRKQFF	TGTGCCACCAGTGATTTGTCTAGCGGGAGGAAGCAGTTCTTC
TRBV28	once	13	TRBJ1-5	NA	CASSFRFYQPQHF	TGTGCCAGCAGTTTCAGATTTTATCAGCCCCAGCATTTT
TRBV16	NA	15	TRBJ1-1	TRBD1	CASSRTTGGNTEAFF	TGTGCCAGCAGCCGAACGACAGGGGGGAACACTGAAGCTTTCTTT
TRBV28	NA	15	TRBJ1-5	TRBD1	CASSHRGGKGQPQHF	TGTGCCAGCAGTCACAGGGGAGGCAAGGGACAGCCCCAGCATTTT
TRBV4-1	NA	20	TRBJ2-3	TRBD2	CASSQLQTSGRDDRTDTQYF	TGCGCCAGCAGCCAACTTCAAACTAGCGGGAGGGATGATCGCACAGATACGCAGTATTTT
TRBV6-5	NA	14	TRBJ1-2	NA	CASTPGQPRYGYTF	TGTGCCAGCACCCCCGGACAGCCCCGCTATGGCTACACCTTC
TRBV11-2	NA	15	TRBJ1-4	NA	CASSLVRRAGEKLFF	TGTGCCAGCAGCTTAGTGCGGAGGGCAGGTGAAAAACTGTTTTTT
TRBV18	NA	16	TRBJ2-1	TRBD2	CASSRPGLAGENEQFF	TGTGCCAGCTCTCGACCGGGACTAGCGGGAGAGAATGAGCAGTTCTTC
TRBV30	NA	16	TRBJ2-5	NA	CAWRGFHQGQQETQYF	TGTGCCTGGAGGGGGTTTCATCAGGGTCAGCAGGAGACCCAGTACTTC
TRBV12-3/TRBV12-4	NA	13	TRBJ2-3	NA	CASSLPNTDTQYF	TGTGCCAGCAGTCTACCGAACACAGATACGCAGTATTTT
TRBV7-6	NA	14	TRBJ1-5	NA	CASSLGDIGQPQHF	TGTGCCAGCAGCTTAGGGGACATCGGTCAGCCCCAGCATTTT
TRBV7-9	NA	16	TRBJ1-1	NA	CASRPSGGTGNTEAFF	TGTGCCAGCCGACCCTCTGGGGGGACGGGAAACACTGAAGCTTTCTTT
TRBV5-4	NA	14	TRBJ2-7	NA	CASSLAGDSYEQYF	TGTGCCAGCAGCTTGGCGGGGGACTCCTACGAGCAGTACTTC
TRBV9	NA	15	TRBJ1-4	TRBD1	CASSTTTGSNEKLFF	TGTGCCAGCAGCACTACGACAGGGAGTAATGAAAAACTGTTTTTT
TRBV24-1	NA	17	TRBJ2-2	TRBD2	CATSDTGTSEKTGELFF	TGTGCCACCAGTGATACCGGGACTAGCGAAAAGACCGGGGAGCTGTTTTTT
TRBV7-2	NA	15	TRBJ1-5	TRBD1	CASSSQGASNQPQHF	TGTGCCAGCAGCTCCCAGGGGGCTAGCAATCAGCCCCAGCATTTT
TRBV5-1	NA	15	TRBJ2-5	TRBD1	CASSFNSDREETQYF	TGCGCCAGCAGCTTCAACAGCGACAGGGAGGAGACCCAGTACTTC
TRBV6-2/TRBV6-3	NA	18	TRBJ2-1	NA	CASSYRRGSGISYNEQFF	TGTGCCAGCAGTTATCGTCGGGGATCGGGGATCTCCTACAATGAGCAGTTCTTC
TRBV6-6	NA	15	TRBJ1-2	TRBD1	CASILSGQGFDGYTF	TGTGCCAGCATTTTATCAGGACAGGGCTTCGATGGCTACACCTTC
TRBV30	NA	14	TRBJ2-7	TRBD1	CAWSAPDRAYEQYF	TGTGCCTGGAGTGCGCCCGACAGGGCCTACGAGCAGTACTTC
TRBV5-4	NA	14	TRBJ2-7	NA	CASSLLEGTYEQYF	TGTGCCAGCAGCTTGTTGGAGGGAACCTACGAGCAGTACTTC
TRBV27	NA	16	TRBJ2-3	NA	CASSLYGLASTDTQYF	TGTGCCAGCAGTTTATATGGTCTAGCTAGCACAGATACGCAGTATTTT
TRBV7-9	NA	14	TRBJ1-2	TRBD1	CASSSGQGMDGYTF	TGTGCCAGCAGTTCGGGACAGGGAATGGATGGCTACACCTTC
TRBV7-9	NA	16	TRBJ1-2	TRBD1	CASSLAGQGAGYGYTF	TGTGCCAGCAGCTTAGCCGGACAGGGGGCAGGGTATGGCTACACCTTC
TRBV3-1/TRBV3-2	NA	17	TRBJ2-7	TRBD1	CASSQVAGTGYSYEQYF	TGTGCCAGCAGCCAAGTTGCCGGGACAGGATACTCCTACGAGCAGTACTTC
TRBV9	NA	22	TRBJ2-6	TRBD1	CASSVLDRGRDFAPSGANVLTF	TGTGCCAGCAGCGTCCTAGACAGGGGGCGCGACTTTGCCCCTTCTGGGGCCAACGTCCTGACTTTC
TRBV29-1	NA	16	TRBJ2-3	TRBD2	CSVEKAGGLRTDTQYF	TGCAGCGTTGAAAAAGCGGGGGGGCTTCGCACAGATACGCAGTATTTT
TRBV20-1	once	14	TRBJ2-5	TRBD2	CSASLSGGLETQYF	TGCAGTGCTAGTCTTAGCGGGGGGCTGGAGACCCAGTACTTC
TRBV7-6	NA	16	TRBJ1-6	NA	CASSQGQSSYNSPLHF	TGTGCCAGCAGCCAAGGACAGAGCTCCTATAATTCACCCCTCCACTTT
TRBV11-2	NA	16	TRBJ1-1	TRBD1	CASSSILQGAYTEAFF	TGTGCCAGCAGCTCAATTTTACAGGGGGCGTACACTGAAGCTTTCTTT
TRBV27	NA	15	TRBJ1-2	NA	CASSLWGDINYGYTF	TGTGCCAGCAGTTTATGGGGGGATATTAACTATGGCTACACCTTC
TRBV2	NA	16	TRBJ2-3	NA	CASSEGERASTDTQYF	TGTGCCAGCAGTGAAGGGGAGCGGGCAAGCACAGATACGCAGTATTTT
TRBV5-5	NA	16	TRBJ1-6	NA	CASRFGQHVLNSPLHF	TGTGCCAGCAGATTCGGACAGCACGTTTTAAATTCACCCCTCCACTTT